Following are 2 T cell receptor beta chains from one sample sequenced in a study of chemoradiotherapy in HPV16-positive cancers. The assay was immunoSEQ multiplex PCR, and TCRdb's table has in-frame clones only and misses some. The sample holds 20,000 to 25,000 clones, about 90% seen once. The sample in question was blood, obtained from a patient who underwent chemoradiotherapy. Source of these receptors: a human donor with HPV-associated anogenital cancer.

The CDR3 DNA reads TGCAGCGGCAGATACTCTGGAAACACCATATATTTT. Translating gives CSGRYSGNTIYF. This sequence joins TRBV29-1 and TRBJ1-3; D remains ambiguous. V lost 7 bases and J lost 0, with 7 bases in between. The CDR3 extends over 12 amino acids. Per the germline V gene, CDR1 is SQVTM and CDR2 is ANQGSEA.

The chain carries TRBV5-4 and TRBJ1-2; 8 bases line up with TRBD1. CDR1 is SGHNT, CDR2 YYREEE, per germline (reference sequence). The V and J ends lost 3 bases and 4 bases, in that order; junction bases with no gene match: 5. There are 14 residues in the CDR3. Here the CDR3 DNA reads TGTGCCAGCAGCTCGACAGGGGAGAGCTATGGCTACACCTTC. This encodes CASSSTGESYGYTF.